Following are 5 T cell receptor beta chains from one sample sequenced in a study of OX40 agonist ivuxolimab in advanced cancers. Only in-frame clones appear in the TCRdb table, and some are missing; sequencing was by immunoSEQ multiplex PCR. The sample carries over 75,000 clones, around 90% recorded once. This material consisted of CD4+ or CD8+ T cells sorted from blood, taken in a trial of the OX40 agonist ivuxolimab. The receptors stem from an adult with an advanced solid tumor such as melanoma, head and neck, liver or kidney cancer.

The genes are TRBV19 and TRBJ2-1; 10 bases line up with TRBD2. The CDR3 sequence is 17 residues long. CDR1 LNHDA and CDR2 SQIVND come from the germline V gene (reference sequence). Unmatched junction bases numbered 12, after V lost 3 bases and J lost 7 bases. CDR3 region: CASSMRVGLAGVNEQFF. The CDR3 DNA reads TGTGCCAGTAGTATGCGAGTAGGGCTAGCGGGAGTGAATGAGCAGTTCTTC.

The chain combines TRBV5-1 with TRBJ2-2; D unclear. The germline CDR1 and CDR2 sequences are SGHRS and YFSETQ. Deletions cut 1 base from V and 1 base from J, with 5 bases between. The CDR3 covers 14 residues. CDR3 coding DNA: TGCGCCAGCAGCTTGAGTCAGAACACCGGGGAGCTGTTTTTT. This gives the protein CASSLSQNTGELFF.

The rearrangement uses TRBV11-2 and TRBJ2-7; D is unclear. The CDR3 extends over 14 amino acids. In germline, CDR1 is SGHAT, CDR2 FQNNGV. With 5 bases removed from V and 3 bases from J, the gap between germline ends came to 14 bases. The CDR3 bases are TGTGCCAGCAGCCCAGTTGACCCGTACTACGAGCAGTACTTC. This encodes CASSPVDPYYEQYF.

The rearrangement links TRBV30 to TRBJ2-7; 14 positions agree with TRBD2. CDR3 length equals 17 residues. The J segment lost 5 bases and the V segment lost 5 bases, leaving 14 bases of the junction unmatched. The germline V gene encodes CDR1 GTSNPN and CDR2 SVGIG (reference sequence). For the CDR3, the DNA is TGTGCCTGGTCCAAGACAGGATCGGGACTAGCGGGAGACGAGCAGTACTTC. Translation gives CAWSKTGSGLAGDEQYF.

V is TRBV5-1 and J is TRBJ2-5; 11 bases agree with TRBD1. The V gene's germline CDR1 is SGHRS and CDR2 YFSETQ. V lost 4 bases, J lost 0 bases, and 5 bases stayed unmatched. The CDR3 length is 16 residues. CDR3 amino acids: CASSLGGQGDQETQYF. CDR3 nucleotide sequence: TGCGCCAGCAGCCTAGGGGGACAGGGGGACCAAGAGACCCAGTACTTC.